This T cell receptor beta chain was identified in a study of cytomegalovirus exposure and HLA in healthy donors. Study-wide background: A preliminary data release comprised approximately 85 million unique TCRs obtained from HLA-typed donors.

The CDR3 extends over 14 amino acids. V lost 1 base, J lost 1 base, and 7 bases lay in between. Per the germline V gene, CDR1 is KGHSH and CDR2 is LQKENI. Primers for the PCR totalled 60 Vbeta and 13 Jbeta. The data were produced by immunoSEQ multiplex PCR, yet TCRdb's version contains in-frame clones alone and is incomplete. The sample lists more than 85,000 clones, roughly 80% occurring once. The study, taken as a whole, reports: Immune exposure data for these donors was limited to CMV serostatus.

Healthy bone marrow donors made up the donors. Points on this clone: Its specificity is unknown.

The sequencing sample was made of PBMCs. The source is a female donor in good health and CMV-seronegative. The genes are TRBV18 and TRBJ1-1; D uncertain. The CDR3 region is CASSPLNPNTEAFF. Here the CDR3 DNA reads TGTGCCAGCTCACCACTAAATCCGAACACTGAAGCTTTCTTT.